This TCR beta chain was recorded in a study of blood T cell repertoires in COVID-19 (dated by TCRdb to 2020 to 2022). About the full investigation: The collaborator samples originated in the United States, Italy and Spain and spanned the acute and convalescent phases of COVID-19. The material from the prospective study consisted of cDNA or gDNA derived from T cells, B-cell-depleted T cells, or PBMCs. The dataset comprised deeply sampled blood TCRbeta repertoires from subjects exposed to, actively infected with, or recovered from COVID-19. The repertoires were released in a freely available public database intended as a resource for research on the immune response to SARS-CoV-2. The samples were drawn from two sources: the first 160 participants of the ongoing ImmuneRACE study, and approximately 1,300 subjects contributed by 6 global collaborators. Sample metadata almost always included a de-identified subject ID, COVID-19 status, age in years and sex. Where HLA class I and class II types were available, the types were taken from metadata supplied by the sample provider, not from assay-based typing.

Regarding this clone: The antigen it binds to is not known. Base-call qualities are not available, and no considerably larger clone is one nucleotide away.

TCRbeta CDR3 regions were amplified from genomic DNA using the immunoSEQ Assay, a bias-controlled multiplex PCR. As for how the authors treated the data: Within the assay, amplification of reference gene primers was used to estimate how many nucleated cells each sample contained. To quantify the absolute abundance of each unique TCRbeta CDR3 rearrangement, sequence reads were collapsed and filtered. Productive Simpson clonality was computed per sample as the square root of Simpson's diversity index over productive rearrangements. TCRdb provides this immuneACCESS table in a form limited to in-frame rearrangements. Some clones are lacking; in checked studies, under half of them reflect an unresolved V gene, and why the rest are absent is not known. V and J calls and clone size follow that table, whereas D and trimming were derived from the DNA. The sample data list roughly 20,000 clones, and about 80% of these were observed just once. More than 9.5% of the sample belongs to the ten largest clones.

Each collaborating institution followed its own protocols to collect whole blood in K2EDTA tubes. For TCRbeta analysis, collaborators shipped samples as frozen whole blood, isolated PBMCs, or DNA extracted from either of those sample types. Taken from the germline V gene, the CDR1 and CDR2 loops are LGHNT and FRNRAP. Measured from the cysteine to the phenylalanine, the CDR3 is 14 residues long. The DNA shown is the 42-base CDR3, in frame from base 1. The V end gives up 1 base and the J end 9 bases, leaving 8 bases in the junction not matched to a gene. Paper-wide results and their limitations: Clinical and demographic metadata were provided uncurated, with the amount varying by source and participant.

This receptor was obtained from a man aged 80 or over with acute or convalescent COVID-19. Sequenced material: peripheral blood. The receptor chain draws on TRBV12-5 and TRBJ2-5, and 7 junctional nucleotides match TRBD2. The CDR3 protein is CASGLEGLSRSQYF. The nucleotide sequence is TGTGCTAGTGGTTTGGAGGGACTATCTAGGTCCCAGTACTTC.